The source of this T cell receptor (beta chain) is a study of blood T cell repertoires in COVID-19. The CDR3 runs to 15 residues. V dropped 3 bases and J dropped 4; count of bases not matched to a gene: 6. Germline values: CDR1 MGHRA, CDR2 YSYEKL. Generated by immunoSEQ multiplex PCR, the TCRdb table keeps only in-frame clones and is missing some. Of tens of thousands of clones in the sample, over 80% were seen once. Sequencing used peripheral blood. The gene calls are TRBV4-1 and TRBJ1-2; 9 bases fit TRBD1. This clonotype was obtained from a man of 80 years or more with active or convalescent COVID-19. CDR3 in DNA: TGCGCCAGCAGCCAGGACAGGGGATCCGGCTATGGCTACACCTTC. It codes for CASSQDRGSGYGYTF.